The rows below give T cell receptor beta chains drawn from one sample of a study of vaccination effects on CD4 cells after COVID-19. The antigens of these receptors remain unknown. Using immunoSEQ multiplex PCR, the repertoire was profiled, and TCRdb retains in-frame clones only, with some absent. The sample has tens of thousands of clones; roughly 74% are singletons. The sequencing used CD4+ T cells from PBMCs cultured with a peptide pool, collected before COVID-19 vaccination. Source of these receptors: a human donor who had a prior SARS-CoV-2 infection. Each CDR3 is given with its conserved first and last residue. A D gene is named only where the DNA matches it firmly. The size of a clone is reported for some rows only, either as once, few or many, or as a class for expanded clones.

TRBV15	TRBJ2-3	NA	NA	CATSRGPGSGTDTQYF	TGTGCCACCAGCAGAGGGCCGGGATCGGGCACAGATACGCAGTATTTT
TRBV4-1	TRBJ2-4	NA	NA	CASSQDPAGNIQYF	TGCGCCAGCAGCCAAGATCCCGCAGGGAACATTCAGTACTTC
TRBV4-3	TRBJ1-4	NA	NA	CASSQSPGPNNEKLFF	TGCGCCAGCAGCCAATCTCCGGGACCGAATAATGAAAAACTGTTTTTT
TRBV3-1/TRBV3-2	TRBJ2-3	TRBD2	NA	CASRQGLAPDTQYF	TGTGCCAGCAGACAAGGACTAGCCCCAGATACGCAGTATTTT
TRBV5-1	TRBJ2-7	NA	few	CASSLDSRTYEQYF	TGCGCCAGCAGCTTGGATTCCAGGACCTACGAGCAGTACTTC
TRBV5-1	TRBJ1-1	NA	NA	CASLQDPNTEAFF	TGCGCCAGCTTACAGGATCCGAACACTGAAGCTTTCTTT
TRBV7-9	TRBJ2-7	TRBD1	NA	CASSWTGIQYF	TGTGCCAGCAGCTGGACAGGGATTCAGTACTTC
TRBV2	TRBJ1-1	NA	NA	CASSRESMLNTEAFF	TGTGCCAGCAGCAGGGAGTCGATGTTGAACACTGAAGCTTTCTTT
TRBV18	TRBJ2-5	TRBD1	NA	CASSPSGTGDGKTQYF	TGTGCCAGCTCACCGTCCGGGACAGGGGATGGAAAGACCCAGTACTTC
TRBV20-1	TRBJ2-1	NA	NA	CSARGAWEQFF	TGCAGTGCTAGAGGGGCGTGGGAGCAGTTCTTC
TRBV9	TRBJ1-3	NA	NA	CASSVEQGNTIYF	TGTGCCAGCAGCGTAGAACAGGGAAACACCATATATTTT
TRBV23-1	TRBJ2-1	NA	NA	CASSHGGYNEQFF	TGCGCCAGCAGTCATGGGGGATACAATGAGCAGTTCTTC
TRBV5-1	TRBJ1-1	NA	few	CASSLADYTEAFF	TGCGCCAGCAGCTTGGCAGACTACACTGAAGCTTTCTTT
TRBV19	TRBJ2-7	NA	medium-sized	CATRGVATLNGEQYF	TGTGCCACTAGAGGGGTGGCTACTCTTAATGGCGAGCAGTACTTC
TRBV5-8	TRBJ1-3	NA	NA	CASSWAHTIYF	TGTGCCAGCAGTTGGGCCCACACCATATATTTT
TRBV6-1	TRBJ1-5	NA	NA	CASSELRSSNQPQHF	TGTGCCAGCAGTGAATTACGGTCCAGCAATCAGCCCCAGCATTTT
TRBV20-1	TRBJ2-1	NA	NA	CSARLPGRQFF	TGCAGTGCTAGACTACCGGGACGGCAGTTCTTC
TRBV7-9	TRBJ2-5	NA	NA	CASSLGGPRQETQYF	TGTGCCAGCAGCTTAGGAGGACCGAGACAAGAGACCCAGTACTTC
TRBV18	TRBJ2-7	NA	NA	CASSPRRGADEQYF	TGTGCCAGCTCACCACGGAGGGGGGCGGACGAGCAGTACTTC
TRBV18	TRBJ2-1	TRBD1	NA	CASSPPSAGGDEQFF	TGTGCCAGCTCACCACCTTCCGCAGGGGGCGATGAGCAGTTCTTC
TRBV6-2/TRBV6-3	TRBJ2-7	NA	NA	CASSYFGAKYEQYF	TGTGCCAGCAGTTACTTTGGCGCCAAATACGAGCAGTACTTC
TRBV19	TRBJ1-5	NA	NA	CASSMGYRGVVQHF	TGTGCCAGTAGTATGGGATACCGGGGGGTGGTCCAGCATTTT
TRBV5-1	TRBJ2-3	NA	NA	CASSLGQLTDTQYF	TGCGCCAGCAGCTTGGGCCAGCTTACAGATACGCAGTATTTT
TRBV2	TRBJ2-4	NA	NA	CASKAVLDGAKNIQYF	TGTGCCAGCAAGGCTGTCCTTGACGGGGCCAAAAACATTCAGTACTTC
TRBV5-1	TRBJ2-3	NA	NA	CASSFNPGTDTQYF	TGCGCCAGCAGCTTTAACCCGGGCACAGATACGCAGTATTTT
TRBV7-3	TRBJ2-7	NA	NA	CASSLGSGSYEQYF	TGTGCCAGCAGCCTTGGGTCAGGGTCCTACGAGCAGTACTTC
TRBV7-2	TRBJ1-5	NA	NA	CASSERGRQPQHF	TGTGCCAGCAGCGAGCGGGGCCGGCAGCCCCAGCATTTT
TRBV4-1	TRBJ2-1	TRBD2	NA	CASSPQPPGVLAGNNEQFF	TGCGCCAGCAGCCCCCAGCCCCCGGGTGTCCTAGCGGGGAACAATGAGCAGTTCTTC
TRBV5-1	TRBJ2-5	NA	NA	CASSEQETQYF	TGCGCCAGCAGCGAACAAGAGACCCAGTACTTC
TRBV5-8	TRBJ2-5	NA	once	CASKPQWVRTGEETQYF	TGTGCCAGCAAACCCCAGTGGGTGCGGACTGGGGAAGAGACCCAGTACTTC
TRBV7-2	TRBJ2-7	NA	few	CASSSIGHYEQYF	TGTGCCAGCAGCTCGATAGGACACTACGAGCAGTACTTC
TRBV5-1	TRBJ2-7	NA	few	CASSLGAGNEQYF	TGCGCCAGCAGCTTGGGTGCGGGCAACGAGCAGTACTTC
TRBV11-2	TRBJ2-7	NA	NA	CASRWGVGGSYEQYF	TGTGCCAGCAGGTGGGGCGTTGGCGGTTCCTACGAGCAGTACTTC
TRBV5-4	TRBJ2-7	TRBD2	NA	CASSPGTSGIRSYEQYF	TGTGCCAGCAGCCCCGGGACTAGCGGGATCCGCTCCTACGAGCAGTACTTC
TRBV7-6	TRBJ2-5	NA	NA	CASGMGGNQYF	TGTGCCAGCGGCATGGGTGGAAACCAGTACTTC
TRBV5-1	TRBJ1-1	NA	NA	CASSLRGAPSYTEAFF	TGCGCCAGCAGCTTGAGGGGGGCACCTTCCTACACTGAAGCTTTCTTT
TRBV2	TRBJ2-5	TRBD2	NA	CASSPGTNMETQYF	TGTGCCAGCAGTCCCGGGACTAACATGGAGACCCAGTACTTC
TRBV5-6	TRBJ2-4	NA	NA	CASSTTKVAVAKNIQYF	TGTGCCAGCAGCACGACGAAGGTAGCCGTAGCCAAAAACATTCAGTACTTC
TRBV10-3	TRBJ2-2	NA	NA	CAISGEVRGTGELFF	TGTGCCATCAGTGGGGAAGTGCGGGGCACCGGGGAGCTGTTTTTT
TRBV29-1	TRBJ1-2	TRBD1	NA	CSVGTGQGYGYTF	TGCAGCGTTGGGACGGGACAGGGCTATGGCTACACCTTC
TRBV9	TRBJ2-7	NA	NA	CASSERSSANSYEQYF	TGTGCCAGCAGCGAGAGGTCTAGCGCTAACTCCTACGAGCAGTACTTC
TRBV7-6	TRBJ2-1	NA	once	CASSLVPSKGYNEQFF	TGTGCCAGCAGCTTAGTGCCTAGCAAGGGCTACAATGAGCAGTTCTTC
TRBV3-1/TRBV3-2	TRBJ2-3	TRBD1	NA	CASSQPGTGFQDTQYF	TGTGCCAGCAGCCAACCGGGGACAGGGTTTCAAGATACGCAGTATTTT
TRBV28	TRBJ1-2	NA	NA	CASSLRTNYGYTF	TGTGCCAGCAGTTTGAGGACTAACTATGGCTACACCTTC
TRBV18	TRBJ2-1	NA	NA	CASSPAKEQFF	TGTGCCAGCTCACCGGCCAAGGAGCAGTTCTTC
TRBV18	TRBJ2-7	NA	NA	CASSPPGGGYEQYF	TGTGCCAGCTCACCACCGGGGGGAGGCTACGAGCAGTACTTC
TRBV5-5	TRBJ2-4	NA	few	CASSPTGGEGYIQYF	TGTGCCAGCAGCCCGACTGGGGGCGAAGGATACATTCAGTACTTC